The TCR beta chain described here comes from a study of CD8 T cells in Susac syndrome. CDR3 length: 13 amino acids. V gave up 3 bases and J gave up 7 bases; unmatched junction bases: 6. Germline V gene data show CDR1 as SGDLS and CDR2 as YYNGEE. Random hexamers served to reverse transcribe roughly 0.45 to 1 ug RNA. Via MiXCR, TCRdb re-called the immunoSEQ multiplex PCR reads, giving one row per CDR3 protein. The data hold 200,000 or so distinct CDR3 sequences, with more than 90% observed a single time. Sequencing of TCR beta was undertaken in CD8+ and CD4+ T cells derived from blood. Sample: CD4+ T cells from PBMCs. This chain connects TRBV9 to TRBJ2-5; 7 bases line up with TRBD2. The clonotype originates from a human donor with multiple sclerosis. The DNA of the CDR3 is TGTGCCAGCAGCGACCGGACTAGTGGGACCCAGTACTTC. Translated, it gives CASSDRTSGTQYF.